This T cell receptor (beta chain) was recovered during a study of OX40 agonist ivuxolimab in advanced cancers. The wider study: Allowance was made for prior anti-PD-1, anti-PD-L1 or anti-CTLA-4 therapy, and around 41% had some.

The CDR3 is 14 amino acids. Germline CDR1 and CDR2: SGHAT and FQNNGV. V lost 5 bases and J lost 7, with 18 bases in between. Profiling relied on immunoSEQ multiplex PCR, and the TCRdb table lists in-frame clones only, not all of them. The table records under 80,000 clones, over 75% of them present only once. This clone was seen only a few times. V and J are TRBV11-2 and TRBJ2-7; a possible D gene is TRBD1 (6 bases). The source was CD4+ or CD8+ T cells sorted from blood, collected in a trial of the OX40 agonist ivuxolimab. The TCR comes from an adult with an advanced solid tumor such as melanoma, head and neck, liver or kidney cancer. CDR3 amino acids: CASSHQFRGQEQYF. CDR3 in DNA: TGTGCCAGCAGCCACCAATTCAGGGGTCAAGAGCAGTACTTC.